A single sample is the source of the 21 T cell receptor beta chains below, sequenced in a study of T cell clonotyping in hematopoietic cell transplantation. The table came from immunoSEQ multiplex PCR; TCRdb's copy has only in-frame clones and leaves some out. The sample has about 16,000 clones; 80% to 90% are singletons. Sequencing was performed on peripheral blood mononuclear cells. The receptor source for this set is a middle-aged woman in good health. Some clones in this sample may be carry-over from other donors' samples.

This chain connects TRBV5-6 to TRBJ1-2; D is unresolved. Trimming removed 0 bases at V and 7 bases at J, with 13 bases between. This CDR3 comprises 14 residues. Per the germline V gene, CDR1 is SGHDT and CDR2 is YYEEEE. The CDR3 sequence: CASSLVPGMSGYTF. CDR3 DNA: TGTGCCAGCAGCTTGGTACCGGGAATGAGTGGCTACACCTTC.

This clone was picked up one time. The CDR3 bases are TGTGCCAGCAGCTTGGGGGGAGAGCAGTACTTC. Translating it yields CASSLGGEQYF. The chain joins TRBV5-6 to TRBJ2-7, with no clear D. Germline values: CDR1 SGHDT, CDR2 YYEEEE. The CDR3 has 11 residues. Trimming cost V 0 bases and J 7 bases, with 5 bases left between them.

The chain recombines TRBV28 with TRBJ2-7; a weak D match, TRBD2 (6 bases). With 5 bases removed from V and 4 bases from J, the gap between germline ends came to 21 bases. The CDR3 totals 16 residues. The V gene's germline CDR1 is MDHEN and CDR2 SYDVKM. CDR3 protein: CASSPGLGLARYEQYF. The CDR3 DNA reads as TGTGCCAGCAGTCCAGGACTCGGGCTAGCGCGATACGAGCAGTACTTC.

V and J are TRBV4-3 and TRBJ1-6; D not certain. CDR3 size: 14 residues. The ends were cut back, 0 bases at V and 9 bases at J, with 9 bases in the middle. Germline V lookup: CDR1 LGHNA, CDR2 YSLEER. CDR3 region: CASSQEPGFSPLHF. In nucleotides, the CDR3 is TGCGCCAGCAGCCAAGAACCAGGCTTTTCACCCCTCCACTTT.

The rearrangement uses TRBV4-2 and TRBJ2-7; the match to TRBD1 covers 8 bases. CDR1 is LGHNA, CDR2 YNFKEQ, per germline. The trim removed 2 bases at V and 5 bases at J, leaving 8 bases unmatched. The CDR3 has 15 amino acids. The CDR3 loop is CASSQTPTGVDEQYF. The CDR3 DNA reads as TGTGCCAGCAGCCAAACCCCGACAGGGGTAGACGAGCAGTACTTC.

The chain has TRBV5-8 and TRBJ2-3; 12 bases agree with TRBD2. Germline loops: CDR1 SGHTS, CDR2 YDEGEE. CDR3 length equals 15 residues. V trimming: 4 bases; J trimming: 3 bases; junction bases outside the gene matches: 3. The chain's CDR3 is CASSNGLAGTDTQYF. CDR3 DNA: TGTGCCAGCAGCAATGGACTAGCGGGGACAGATACGCAGTATTTT.

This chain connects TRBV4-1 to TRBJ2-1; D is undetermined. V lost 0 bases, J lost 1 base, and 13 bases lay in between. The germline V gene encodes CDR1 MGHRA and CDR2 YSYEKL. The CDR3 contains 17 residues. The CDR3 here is CASSQEESQGSYNEQFF. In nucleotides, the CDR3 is TGCGCCAGCAGCCAAGAAGAGAGCCAAGGGTCCTACAATGAGCAGTTCTTC.

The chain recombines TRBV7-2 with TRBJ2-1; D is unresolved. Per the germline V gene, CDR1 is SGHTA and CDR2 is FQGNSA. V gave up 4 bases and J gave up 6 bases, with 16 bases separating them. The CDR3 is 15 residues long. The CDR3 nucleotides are TGTGCCAGCAGCTCCCAAAAAGCGTTCGGCAATGAGCAGTTCTTC. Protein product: CASSSQKAFGNEQFF.

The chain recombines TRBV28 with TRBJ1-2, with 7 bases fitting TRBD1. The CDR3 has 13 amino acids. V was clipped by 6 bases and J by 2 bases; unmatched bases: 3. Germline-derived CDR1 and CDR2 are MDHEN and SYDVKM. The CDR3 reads CASRWDSNYGYTF. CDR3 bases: TGTGCCAGCAGATGGGACAGCAACTATGGCTACACCTTC.

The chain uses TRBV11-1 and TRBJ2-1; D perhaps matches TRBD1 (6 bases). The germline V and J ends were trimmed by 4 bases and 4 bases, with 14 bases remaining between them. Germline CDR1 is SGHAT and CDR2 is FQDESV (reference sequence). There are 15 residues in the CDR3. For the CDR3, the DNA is TGTGCCAGCAGCTCTGACAGGCCGTCTTACAATGAGCAGTTCTTC. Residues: CASSSDRPSYNEQFF.

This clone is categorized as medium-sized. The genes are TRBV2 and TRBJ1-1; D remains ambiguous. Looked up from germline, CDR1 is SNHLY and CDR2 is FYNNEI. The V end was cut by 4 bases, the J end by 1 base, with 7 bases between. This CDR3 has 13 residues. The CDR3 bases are TGTGCCAGCAGTGTTTTGCGGAACACTGAAGCTTTCTTT. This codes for CASSVLRNTEAFF. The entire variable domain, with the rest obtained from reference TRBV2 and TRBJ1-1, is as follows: EPEVTQTPSHQVTQMGQEVILRCVPISNHLYFYWYRQILGQKVEFLVSFYNNEISEKSEIFDDQFSVERPDGSNFTLKIRSTKLEDSAMYFCASSVLRNTEAFFGQGTRLTVV.

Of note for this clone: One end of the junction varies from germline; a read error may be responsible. The CDR3 loop reads CASREGRIHGYTF. CDR3 in DNA: TGTGCCAGCAGGGAAGGCCGTATCCACGGCTACACCTTC. V gene TRBV2 combines with J gene TRBJ1-2, with D uncertain. The CDR3 length is 13 residues. Germline V gene data show CDR1 as SNHLY and CDR2 as FYNNEI. The variable domain in full, with the rest retrieved from reference TRBV2 and TRBJ1-2, is EPEVTQTPSHQVTQMGQEVILRCVPISNHLYFYWYRQILGQKVEFLVSFYNNEISEKSEIFDDQFSVERPDGSNFTLKIRSTKLEDSAMYFCASREGRIHGYTFGSGTRLTVV.

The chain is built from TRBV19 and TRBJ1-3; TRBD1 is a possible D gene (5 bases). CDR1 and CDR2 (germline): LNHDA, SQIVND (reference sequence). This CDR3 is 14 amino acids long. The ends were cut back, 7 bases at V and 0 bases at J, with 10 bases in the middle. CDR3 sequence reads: CASTRGGSGNTIYF. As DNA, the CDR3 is TGTGCCAGTACCCGGGGGGGCTCTGGAAACACCATATATTTT. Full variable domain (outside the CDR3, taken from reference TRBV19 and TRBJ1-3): DGGITQSPKYLFRKEGQNVTLSCEQNLNHDAMYWYRQDPGQGLRLIYYSQIVNDFQKGDIAEGYSVSREKKESFPLTVTSAQKNPTAFYLCASTRGGSGNTIYFGEGSWLTVV.

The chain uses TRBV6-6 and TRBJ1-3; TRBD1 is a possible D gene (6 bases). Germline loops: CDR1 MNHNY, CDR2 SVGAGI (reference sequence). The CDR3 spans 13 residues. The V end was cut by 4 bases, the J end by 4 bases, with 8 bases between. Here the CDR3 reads CASSFGTGNTIYF. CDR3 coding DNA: TGTGCCAGCAGTTTCGGGACAGGAAACACCATATATTTT.

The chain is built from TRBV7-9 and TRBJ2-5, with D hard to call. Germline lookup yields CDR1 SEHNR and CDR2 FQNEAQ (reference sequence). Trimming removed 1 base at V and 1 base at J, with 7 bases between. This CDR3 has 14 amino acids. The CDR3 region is CASSLDQAQETQYF. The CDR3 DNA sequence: TGTGCCAGCAGCTTAGACCAGGCCCAAGAGACCCAGTACTTC.

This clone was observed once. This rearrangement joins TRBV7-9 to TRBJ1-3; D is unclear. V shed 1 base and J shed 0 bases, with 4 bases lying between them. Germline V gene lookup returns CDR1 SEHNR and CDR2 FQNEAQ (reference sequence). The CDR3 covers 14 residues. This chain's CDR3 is CASSLVSSGNTIYF. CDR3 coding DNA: TGTGCCAGCAGCTTAGTTAGCTCTGGAAACACCATATATTTT.

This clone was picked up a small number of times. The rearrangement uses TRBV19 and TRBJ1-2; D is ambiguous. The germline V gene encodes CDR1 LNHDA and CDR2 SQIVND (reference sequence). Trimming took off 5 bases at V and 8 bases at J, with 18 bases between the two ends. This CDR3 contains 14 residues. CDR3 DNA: TGTGCCAGTAGTTCGACGGGATACATCGGCGGCTACACCTTC. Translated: CASSSTGYIGGYTF.

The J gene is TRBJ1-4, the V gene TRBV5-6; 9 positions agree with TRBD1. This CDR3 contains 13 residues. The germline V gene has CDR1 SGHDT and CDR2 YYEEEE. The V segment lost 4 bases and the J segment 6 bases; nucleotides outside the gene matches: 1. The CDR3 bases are TGTGCCAGCAGCCGGACAGGGGATGAAAAACTGTTTTTT. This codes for CASSRTGDEKLFF.

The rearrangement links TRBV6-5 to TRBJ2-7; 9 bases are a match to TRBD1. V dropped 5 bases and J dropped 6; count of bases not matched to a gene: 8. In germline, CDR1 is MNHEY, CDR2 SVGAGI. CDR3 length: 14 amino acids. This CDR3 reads CASSRTGTGSEQYF. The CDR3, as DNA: TGTGCCAGCAGTAGGACCGGGACAGGGTCCGAGCAGTACTTC.

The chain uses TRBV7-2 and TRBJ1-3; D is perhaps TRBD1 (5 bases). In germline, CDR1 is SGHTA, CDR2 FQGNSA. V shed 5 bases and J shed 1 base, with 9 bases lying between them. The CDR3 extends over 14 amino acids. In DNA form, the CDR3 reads TGTGCCAGCAGCAATACAGGTTCTGGAAACACCATATATTTT. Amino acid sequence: CASSNTGSGNTIYF.

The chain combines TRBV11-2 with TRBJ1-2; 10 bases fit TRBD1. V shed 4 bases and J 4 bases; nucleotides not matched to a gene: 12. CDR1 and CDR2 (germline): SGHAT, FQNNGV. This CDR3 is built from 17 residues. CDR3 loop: CASSSTDRGLFGYGYTF. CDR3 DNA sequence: TGTGCCAGCAGCTCCACCGACAGGGGGCTTTTTGGCTATGGCTACACCTTC.